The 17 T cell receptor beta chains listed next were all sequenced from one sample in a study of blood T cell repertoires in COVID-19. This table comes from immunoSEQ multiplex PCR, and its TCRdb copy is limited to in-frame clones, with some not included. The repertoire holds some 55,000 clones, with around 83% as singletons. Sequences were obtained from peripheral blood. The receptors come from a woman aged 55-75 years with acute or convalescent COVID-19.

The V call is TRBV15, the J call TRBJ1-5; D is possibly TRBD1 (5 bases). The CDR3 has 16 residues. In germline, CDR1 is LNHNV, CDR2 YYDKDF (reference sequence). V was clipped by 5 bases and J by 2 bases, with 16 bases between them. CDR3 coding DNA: TGTGCCACCAGCCCCCGGGGGGGAGGTGGCAATCAGCCCCAGCATTTT. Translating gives CATSPRGGGGNQPQHF.

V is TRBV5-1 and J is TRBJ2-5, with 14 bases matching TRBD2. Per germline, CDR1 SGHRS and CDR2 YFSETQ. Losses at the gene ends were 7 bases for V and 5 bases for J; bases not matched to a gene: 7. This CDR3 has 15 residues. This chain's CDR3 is CASGGTSGSYETQYF. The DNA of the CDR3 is TGCGCCAGCGGCGGGACTAGCGGGAGTTATGAGACCCAGTACTTC.

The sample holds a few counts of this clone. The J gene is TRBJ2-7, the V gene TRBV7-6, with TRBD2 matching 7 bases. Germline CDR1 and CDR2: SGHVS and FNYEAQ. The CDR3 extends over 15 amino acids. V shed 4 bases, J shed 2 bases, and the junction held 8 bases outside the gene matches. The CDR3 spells CASSSQAGTTYEQYF. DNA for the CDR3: TGTGCCAGCAGCTCCCAGGCCGGGACTACCTACGAGCAGTACTTC.

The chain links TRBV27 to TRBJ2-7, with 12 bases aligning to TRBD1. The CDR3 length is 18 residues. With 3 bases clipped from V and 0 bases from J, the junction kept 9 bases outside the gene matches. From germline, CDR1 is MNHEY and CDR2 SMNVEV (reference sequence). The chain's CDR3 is CASSFWDRGPESSYEQYF. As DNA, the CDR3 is TGTGCCAGCAGTTTTTGGGACAGGGGGCCGGAAAGCTCCTACGAGCAGTACTTC.

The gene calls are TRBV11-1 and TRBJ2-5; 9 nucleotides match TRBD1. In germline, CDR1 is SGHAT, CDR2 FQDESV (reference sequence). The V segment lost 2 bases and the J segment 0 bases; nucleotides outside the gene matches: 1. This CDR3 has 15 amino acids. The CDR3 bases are TGTGCCAGCAGCTTAAACAGGGGGCACCAAGAGACCCAGTACTTC. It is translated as CASSLNRGHQETQYF.

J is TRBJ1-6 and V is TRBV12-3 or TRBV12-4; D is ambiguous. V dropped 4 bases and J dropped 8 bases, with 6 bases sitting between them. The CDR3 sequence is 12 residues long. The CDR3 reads CASSSHDSPLHF. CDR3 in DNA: TGTGCCAGCAGTTCACACGATTCACCCCTCCACTTT.

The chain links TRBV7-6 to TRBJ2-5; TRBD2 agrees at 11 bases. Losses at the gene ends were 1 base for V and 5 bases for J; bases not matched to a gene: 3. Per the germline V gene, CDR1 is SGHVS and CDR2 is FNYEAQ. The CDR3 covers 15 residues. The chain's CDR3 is CASSLGLAGSETQYF. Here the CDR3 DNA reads TGTGCCAGCAGCTTAGGACTAGCGGGGTCCGAGACCCAGTACTTC.

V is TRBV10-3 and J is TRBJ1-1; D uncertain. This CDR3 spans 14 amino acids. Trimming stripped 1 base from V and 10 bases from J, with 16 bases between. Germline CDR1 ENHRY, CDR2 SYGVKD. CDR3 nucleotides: TGTGCCATCAGTGAGTTTGTGGGCCTCAACGGAGCTTTCTTT. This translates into CAISEFVGLNGAFF.

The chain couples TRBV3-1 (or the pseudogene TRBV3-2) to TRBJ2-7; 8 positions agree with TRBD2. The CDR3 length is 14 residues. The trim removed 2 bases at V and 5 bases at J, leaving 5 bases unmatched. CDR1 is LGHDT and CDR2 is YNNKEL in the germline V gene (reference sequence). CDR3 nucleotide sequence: TGTGCCAGCAGCCAATCAAGCGGGAGCAACGAGCAGTACTTC. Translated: CASSQSSGSNEQYF.

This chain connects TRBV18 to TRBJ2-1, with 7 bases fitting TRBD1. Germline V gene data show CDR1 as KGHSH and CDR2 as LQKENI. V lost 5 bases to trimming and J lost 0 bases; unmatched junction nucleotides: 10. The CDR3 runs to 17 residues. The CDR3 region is CASSSRQGGSSYNEQFF. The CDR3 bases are TGTGCCAGCTCATCTCGACAGGGTGGAAGCTCCTACAATGAGCAGTTCTTC.

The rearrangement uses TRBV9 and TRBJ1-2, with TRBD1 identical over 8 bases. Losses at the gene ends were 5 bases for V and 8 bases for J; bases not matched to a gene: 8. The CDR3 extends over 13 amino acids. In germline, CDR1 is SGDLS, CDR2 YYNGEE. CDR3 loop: CASSDRGLRGYTF. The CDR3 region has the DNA TGTGCCAGCAGTGACAGGGGACTAAGGGGCTACACCTTC.

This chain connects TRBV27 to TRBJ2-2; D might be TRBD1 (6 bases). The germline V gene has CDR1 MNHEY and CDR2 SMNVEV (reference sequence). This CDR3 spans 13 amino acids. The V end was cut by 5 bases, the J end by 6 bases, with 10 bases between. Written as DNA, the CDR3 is TGTGCCAGCAGTCTTCAGGGGCCCGGGGAGCTGTTTTTT. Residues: CASSLQGPGELFF.

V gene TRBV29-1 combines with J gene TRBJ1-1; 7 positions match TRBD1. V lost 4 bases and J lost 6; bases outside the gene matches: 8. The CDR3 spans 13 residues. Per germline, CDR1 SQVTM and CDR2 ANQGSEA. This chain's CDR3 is CSVVRGSSAEAFF. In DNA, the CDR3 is TGCAGCGTTGTCAGGGGGAGTAGCGCTGAAGCTTTCTTT.

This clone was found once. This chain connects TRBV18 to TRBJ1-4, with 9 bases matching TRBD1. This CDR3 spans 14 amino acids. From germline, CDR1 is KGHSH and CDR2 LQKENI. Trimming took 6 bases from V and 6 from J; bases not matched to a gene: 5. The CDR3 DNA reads TGTGCCAGCTCTCCGGGACAGGGCCATGAAAAACTGTTTTTT. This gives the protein CASSPGQGHEKLFF.

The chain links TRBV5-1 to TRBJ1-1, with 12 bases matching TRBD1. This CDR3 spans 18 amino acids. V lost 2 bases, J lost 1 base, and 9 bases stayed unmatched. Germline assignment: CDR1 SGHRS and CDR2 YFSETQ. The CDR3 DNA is TGCGCCAGCAGCTTCCGGGACAGGGGGCGAAGTAGGAACACTGAAGCTTTCTTT. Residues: CASSFRDRGRSRNTEAFF.

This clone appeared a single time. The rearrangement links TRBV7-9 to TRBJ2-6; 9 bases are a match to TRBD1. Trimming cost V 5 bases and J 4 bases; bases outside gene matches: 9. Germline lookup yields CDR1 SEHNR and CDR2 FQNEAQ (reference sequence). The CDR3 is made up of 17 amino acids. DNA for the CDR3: TGTGCCAGCAGCCACACAGGGGGCGCGGCAGGGGCCAACGTCCTGACTTTC. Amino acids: CASSHTGGAAGANVLTF.

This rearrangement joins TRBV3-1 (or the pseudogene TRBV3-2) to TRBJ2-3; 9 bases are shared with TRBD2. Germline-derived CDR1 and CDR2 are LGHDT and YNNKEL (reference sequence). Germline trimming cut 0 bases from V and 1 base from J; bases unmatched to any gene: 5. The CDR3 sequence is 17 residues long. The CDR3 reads CASSQDLGGRGTDTQYF. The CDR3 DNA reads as TGTGCCAGCAGCCAAGATCTTGGCGGGAGGGGCACAGATACGCAGTATTTT.